The next 22 T cell receptor beta chains were all read from a single sample in a study of blood T cell repertoires in COVID-19. The method was immunoSEQ multiplex PCR; TCRdb's version includes in-frame clones alone and lacks a portion of them. The table shows approximately 150,000 clones, with about 90% occurring only once. Sequencing was done on a sample of PBMCs or T cells enriched from blood (not recorded which). These receptors were taken from a human donor with acute COVID-19. The donor label of this sample is uncertain.

The rearrangement links TRBV4-3 to TRBJ2-7, with 9 bases aligning to TRBD1. The V segment lost 4 bases and the J segment 5 bases; nucleotides outside the gene matches: 9. Per germline, CDR1 LGHNA and CDR2 YSLEER. CDR3 size: 15 residues. Here the CDR3 DNA reads TGCGCCAGCAGCCTTCAGGGACAGGGCGGCCACGAGCAGTACTTC. Protein sequence: CASSLQGQGGHEQYF.

V is TRBV30 and J is TRBJ1-5; possible D gene TRBD1, 6 bases. This CDR3 spans 13 amino acids. Trimming pared 1 base from V and 6 bases from J, leaving 10 bases between. In germline, CDR1 is GTSNPN, CDR2 SVGIG (reference sequence). As DNA, the CDR3 is TGTGCCTGGAGTGAACAGGGAGTTCAGCCCCAGCATTTT. Translation: CAWSEQGVQPQHF.

The rearrangement uses TRBV7-8 and TRBJ2-1, with 7 bases identical to TRBD1. V lost 6 bases to trimming and J lost 4 bases; unmatched junction nucleotides: 6. The length of the CDR3 is 14 residues. The germline CDR1 and CDR2 sequences are SGHVS and FQNEAQ. The chain's CDR3 is CASSQDRRYNEQFF. The DNA of the CDR3 is TGTGCCAGCAGTCAGGACAGGAGATACAATGAGCAGTTCTTC.

This sequence joins TRBV7-2 and TRBJ1-5; D is unclear. This CDR3 region has 13 residues. Trimming cost V 8 bases and J 0 bases, with 8 bases left between them. Germline values: CDR1 SGHTA, CDR2 FQGNSA. CDR3 in DNA: TGTGCCAGCGGTACTTATAGCAATCAGCCCCAGCATTTT. Protein: CASGTYSNQPQHF.

This chain uses TRBV19 with TRBJ1-5, with D possibly TRBD1 on 5 matching bases. The CDR3 contains 16 residues. The V end lost 2 bases, the J end lost 0 bases, and 11 bases lay between the germline ends. The germline V gene encodes CDR1 LNHDA and CDR2 SQIVND (reference sequence). The CDR3 coding sequence is TGTGCCAGTAGTATACAGGGCCGATATAGCAATCAGCCCCAGCATTTT. Residues: CASSIQGRYSNQPQHF. The variable domain in full, completed from reference TRBV19 and TRBJ1-5, reads DGGITQSPKYLFRKEGQNVTLSCEQNLNHDAMYWYRQDPGQGLRLIYYSQIVNDFQKGDIAEGYSVSREKKESFPLTVTSAQKNPTAFYLCASSIQGRYSNQPQHFGDGTRLSIL.

The chain has TRBV6-1 and TRBJ1-2; D is undetermined. From germline, CDR1 is MNHNS and CDR2 SASEGT. V lost 0 bases to trimming and J lost 5 bases, with 13 bases between them. CDR3 length: 15 residues. CDR3 sequence reads: CASSEAGPNMYGYTF. The CDR3 bases are TGTGCCAGCAGTGAAGCGGGCCCCAATATGTATGGCTACACCTTC.

The V and J genes are TRBV5-1 and TRBJ1-4; TRBD1 matches 9 bases. After removal of 4 bases from V and 7 bases from J, the junction contained 5 bases not matched to a gene. The germline V gene has CDR1 SGHRS and CDR2 YFSETQ. This CDR3 has 14 amino acids. The CDR3 DNA sequence: TGCGCCAGCAGCCCAGGACAGGGGAGTGAAAAACTGTTTTTT. This encodes CASSPGQGSEKLFF.

At least ten counts were recorded for this clone. The chain uses TRBV5-5 and TRBJ2-5; D remains unclear. From germline, CDR1 is SGHKS and CDR2 YYEKEE (reference sequence). This CDR3 has 14 amino acids. V lost 1 base and J lost 2, with 9 bases in between. The CDR3 loop is CASSLRRPQETQYF. As DNA, the CDR3 is TGTGCCAGCAGCTTGCGGCGGCCTCAAGAGACCCAGTACTTC.

The chain uses TRBV7-9 and TRBJ1-2, with 9 bases that match TRBD1. The J segment lost 3 bases and the V segment lost 5 bases, leaving 7 bases of the junction unmatched. This CDR3 contains 15 residues. CDR1 SEHNR and CDR2 FQNEAQ come from the germline V gene (reference sequence). The CDR3 protein is CASSITGQGYYGYTF. CDR3 DNA: TGTGCCAGCAGCATAACAGGACAGGGGTACTATGGCTACACCTTC.

The chain combines TRBV5-5 with TRBJ2-7; tentatively, D is TRBD2 (6 bases). Germline assignment: CDR1 SGHKS and CDR2 YYEKEE (reference sequence). This CDR3 region has 13 residues. Trimming removed 1 base at V and 2 bases at J, with 7 bases between. The chain's CDR3 is CASSLLAPYEQYF. For the CDR3, the DNA is TGTGCCAGCAGCTTGCTAGCGCCCTACGAGCAGTACTTC.

The chain employs TRBV27 and TRBJ2-1, with 9 nucleotides matching TRBD2. Unmatched junction bases numbered 3, after V lost 0 bases and J lost 9 bases. The CDR3 contains 14 residues. CDR1 and CDR2 (germline): MNHEY, SMNVEV (reference sequence). CDR3 region: CASSLSGLAGEQFF. The DNA of the CDR3 is TGTGCCAGCAGTTTATCGGGACTAGCTGGTGAGCAGTTCTTC.

V is TRBV7-9 and J is TRBJ2-5; the match to TRBD2 covers 11 bases. The CDR3 covers 14 residues. J was trimmed by 3 bases and V by 9 bases; bases with no gene match: 6. Germline CDR1 is SEHNR and CDR2 is FQNEAQ (reference sequence). The CDR3 sequence is CASLAGGPKETQYF. CDR3 nucleotide sequence: TGTGCCAGTTTAGCGGGGGGGCCGAAAGAGACCCAGTACTTC.

The chain links TRBV29-1 to TRBJ1-1; D ambiguous. Looked up from germline, CDR1 is SQVTM and CDR2 is ANQGSEA. V was cut by 2 bases and J by 6 bases, with 13 bases left in between. This CDR3 region has 13 residues. In nucleotides, the CDR3 is TGCAGCGTTGAACCCACGGGAGGGCCTGAAGCTTTCTTT. It codes for CSVEPTGGPEAFF.

This clone was seen only a few times. The CDR3 spells CASSPYSNTEAFF. CDR3 nucleotides: TGCGCCAGCAGCCCCTACTCGAACACTGAAGCTTTCTTT. This chain uses TRBV5-1 with TRBJ1-1; D remains unclear. Germline V gene sequence: CDR1 SGHRS, CDR2 YFSETQ. The ends were cut back, 4 bases at V and 1 base at J, with 8 bases in the middle. The CDR3 runs to 13 residues.

The V and J genes are TRBV19 and TRBJ2-6; D possibly corresponds to TRBD2 (6 bases). CDR1 is LNHDA, CDR2 SQIVND, per germline (reference sequence). This CDR3 contains 16 residues. Trimming stripped 5 bases from V and 0 bases from J, with 11 bases between. In DNA form, the CDR3 reads TGTGCCAGTAGTGGGGACTTAGCCTCTGGGGCCAACGTCCTGACTTTC. Encoded protein: CASSGDLASGANVLTF.

CDR3 amino acids: CASSSGVSYNEQFF. In DNA, the CDR3 is TGTGCCAGCAGCTCGGGGGTTTCCTACAATGAGCAGTTCTTC. The genes are TRBV3-1 (or the pseudogene TRBV3-2) and TRBJ2-1; a possible D gene is TRBD2 (6 bases). The CDR3 runs 14 residues. V was pared by 5 bases and J by 1 base, with 9 bases between. Per the germline V gene, CDR1 is LGHDT and CDR2 is YNNKEL (reference sequence).

This sequence joins TRBV7-2 and TRBJ2-7; D perhaps matches TRBD2 (5 bases). V was shortened by 5 bases and J by 5 bases, with 19 bases between the two germline ends. The CDR3 is made up of 15 amino acids. Germline V CDR1 and CDR2: SGHTA, FQGNSA. The DNA for the CDR3 is TGTGCCAGCAGCCTAGAAGGGAGTGCACCCAACGAGCAGTACTTC. Protein sequence: CASSLEGSAPNEQYF.

The chain recombines TRBV6-5 with TRBJ1-1; TRBD1 aligns across 8 bases. The CDR3 covers 14 residues. Germline CDR1 reads MNHEY; CDR2 reads SVGAGI. Losses at the gene ends were 5 bases for V and 1 base for J; bases not matched to a gene: 3. CDR3 bases: TGTGCCAGCAGTCACAGGGGGGGGAACACTGAAGCTTTCTTT. It codes for CASSHRGGNTEAFF.

V and J are TRBV18 and TRBJ1-1; D may be TRBD1 (6 bases). Germline assignment: CDR1 KGHSH and CDR2 LQKENI. The CDR3 consists of 15 residues. Trimming cost V 5 bases and J 2 bases, with 15 bases left between them. CDR3 in DNA: TGTGCCAGCTCAACGCTGACAGGCCCAAACACTGAAGCTTTCTTT. This encodes CASSTLTGPNTEAFF.

The chain recombines TRBV19 with TRBJ1-5; no definite D call. The CDR3 sequence is 15 residues long. The V gene's germline CDR1 is LNHDA and CDR2 SQIVND (reference sequence). The germline V and J ends were trimmed by 2 bases and 3 bases, with 11 bases remaining between them. CDR3 nucleotide sequence: TGTGCCAGTAGTATATCCGGACGGGACAATCAGCCCCAGCATTTT. It encodes CASSISGRDNQPQHF.

This clone was observed a single time. The chain couples TRBV5-4 to TRBJ2-7, with 8 bases identical to TRBD1. V was clipped by 4 bases and J by 2 bases; unmatched bases: 5. Germline CDR1 reads SGHNT; CDR2 reads YYREEE (reference sequence). The CDR3 consists of 14 residues. CDR3 region: CASSPTGDPYEQYF. CDR3 DNA sequence: TGTGCCAGCAGCCCGACAGGGGATCCCTACGAGCAGTACTTC.

This clone appeared a single time. J is TRBJ1-2 and V is TRBV27; TRBD1 matches 8 bases. Germline V gene data show CDR1 as MNHEY and CDR2 as SMNVEV (reference sequence). The CDR3 spans 15 residues. Unmatched junction bases numbered 4, after V lost 0 bases and J lost 4 bases. DNA of the CDR3: TGTGCCAGCAGTTTATCGCCGGGACAGGCCTATGGCTACACCTTC. Its protein is CASSLSPGQAYGYTF.